This section outlines one T cell receptor beta chain sequence together with its context. Its cognate antigen is unknown. These data come from a study of shared clonotypes between healthy human individuals. Study-level points and caveats: Despite large depth, sorted-subset datasets appeared incompletely sequenced.

CDR3 length: 16 amino acids. Per germline, CDR1 SGDLS and CDR2 YYNGEE. V shed 2 bases, J shed 2 bases, and the junction held 3 bases outside the gene matches. Only CD45RO-negative cells positively selected for CCR7 counted as naive CD8 cells, so terminally differentiated effector memory CD45RA+ cells were excluded. Generated by immunoSEQ multiplex PCR, the TCRdb table keeps only in-frame clones and is missing some. The data show nearly 600,000 clones, less than 97% seen once. Source material: naive CD8+ T cells sorted from blood. The chain recombines TRBV9 with TRBJ2-6, with 8 bases that match TRBD1. This sequence was found in a woman between 25 and 40 years old in good health. DNA of the CDR3: TGTGCCAGCAGCGTCCCGACAGGGGCTGGGGCCAACGTCCTGACTTTC. Translating it yields CASSVPTGAGANVLTF.